One sample yielded the 15 T cell receptor beta chains listed below, sequenced in a study of T-cell memory formation after mild COVID-19. TCRdb re-derived calls from the 5' RACE reads in MiXCR, one entry per CDR3 protein. Of some 450,000 distinct CDR3 sequences listed, around 18% are singletons. The sequencing input was PBMCs or a T cell subset sorted from them (not recorded which). These receptors were taken from an adult woman who had mild COVID-19 (a few samples of this study predate the infection). Cell type and time point are not known.

The chain combines TRBV5-1 with TRBJ2-1, with D unresolved. Germline CDR1 is SGHRS and CDR2 is YFSETQ. V was pared by 2 bases and J by 11 bases, with 8 bases between. The CDR3 is 11 residues long. The CDR3 bases are TGCGCCAGCAGCTTCCGCGATAAGCAGTTCTTC. Its translation is CASSFRDKQFF. Looking up the rest from reference TRBV5-1 and TRBJ2-1 gives the full variable domain: KAGVTQTPRYLIKTRGQQVTLSCSPISGHRSVSWYQQTPGQGLQFLFEYFSETQRNKGNFPGRFSGRQFSNSRSEMNVSTLELGDSALYLCASSFRDKQFFGPGTRLTVL.

This clonotype was counted between two and nine times. The CDR3 here is CASSVGDSYNEQFF. The DNA for the CDR3 is TGTGCCAGCAGCGTTGGGGACTCCTACAATGAGCAGTTCTTC. The chain recombines TRBV9 with TRBJ2-1; D gene uncertain. Per germline, CDR1 SGDLS and CDR2 YYNGEE. The CDR3 sequence is 14 residues long. V was trimmed by 2 bases and J by 0 bases, leaving 6 bases between them. Combining the CDR3 with reference TRBV9 and TRBJ2-1 gives the whole variable domain DSGVTQTPKHLITATGQRVTLRCSPRSGDLSVYWYQQSLDQGLQFLIQYYNGEERAKGNILERFSAQQFPDLHSELNLSSLELGDSALYFCASSVGDSYNEQFFGPGTRLTVL.

The chain has TRBV18 and TRBJ2-1; 7 bases are shared with TRBD2. Per the germline V gene, CDR1 is KGHSH and CDR2 is LQKENI. The V gene end was trimmed by 2 bases and the J gene end by 6 bases; junction bases not matched to a gene: 10. The CDR3 loop spans 16 amino acids. The CDR3 coding sequence is TGTGCCAGCTCACCAGATGCGGGAGTGGTTGGCAATGAGCAGTTCTTC. The encoded protein is CASSPDAGVVGNEQFF.

In this sample, this clonotype turned up a few times. The chain carries TRBV5-1 and TRBJ2-2, with a tentative D call TRBD1 (6 bases). Trimming took off 2 bases at V and 4 bases at J, with 12 bases between the two ends. The CDR3 has 15 residues. Germline loops: CDR1 SGHRS, CDR2 YFSETQ. CDR3: CASSLSGVGTGELFF. The CDR3 nucleotides are TGCGCCAGCAGCTTATCAGGGGTAGGCACCGGGGAGCTGTTTTTT.

This clonotype turned up a few times. This chain links TRBV5-6 with TRBJ2-1; D not resolved. This CDR3 spans 12 amino acids. Between the trimmed V and J ends, which lost 3 bases and 7 bases, there was a span of 8 bases. Germline V gene lookup returns CDR1 SGHDT and CDR2 YYEEEE. CDR3 amino acids: CASSWSANEQFF. The DNA for the CDR3 is TGTGCCAGCAGCTGGTCGGCGAATGAGCAGTTCTTC.

This clonotype was picked up a small number of times. The chain carries TRBV27 and TRBJ1-2; perhaps TRBD1 as D (5 bases). The length of the CDR3 is 13 residues. The V end was cut by 4 bases, the J end by 6 bases, with 12 bases between. CDR1 is MNHEY and CDR2 is SMNVEV in the germline V gene (reference sequence). Written as DNA, the CDR3 is TGTGCCAGCAGTTCACCAGGGCATCATGGCTACACCTTC. This encodes CASSSPGHHGYTF.

This sequence joins TRBV29-1 and TRBJ2-5; no reliable D call. Trimming pared 4 bases from V and 5 bases from J, leaving 5 bases between. The length of the CDR3 is 10 residues. Germline CDR1 SQVTM, CDR2 ANQGSEA. The CDR3 DNA is TGCAGCGTTGTTGCGGAGACCCAGTACTTC. It yields the protein CSVVAETQYF.

CDR3: CASSYFGEVGTEAFF. The CDR3 DNA sequence: TGCGCCAGCAGCTATTTCGGGGAGGTGGGCACTGAAGCTTTCTTT. The chain couples TRBV5-1 to TRBJ1-1; D is uncertain. This CDR3 region has 15 residues. V was clipped by 3 bases and J by 4 bases, with 16 bases between them. The germline V gene has CDR1 SGHRS and CDR2 YFSETQ. Full variable domain (rest looked up from reference TRBV5-1 and TRBJ1-1): KAGVTQTPRYLIKTRGQQVTLSCSPISGHRSVSWYQQTPGQGLQFLFEYFSETQRNKGNFPGRFSGRQFSNSRSEMNVSTLELGDSALYLCASSYFGEVGTEAFFGQGTRLTVV.

The table lists this clonotype with a few counts. The chain links TRBV29-1 to TRBJ1-5; no clear D gene. Per the germline V gene, CDR1 is SQVTM and CDR2 is ANQGSEA. Trimming shortened V by 5 bases and J by 4 bases, and 9 bases separated the two germline ends. The CDR3 sequence is 12 residues long. The CDR3 sequence: CSVQSTNQPQHF. CDR3 bases: TGCAGCGTTCAGTCCACTAATCAGCCCCAGCATTTT.

This clonotype was seen only once. One junction end does not reproduce the germline sequence, and a read error may be involved. The rearrangement links TRBV27 to TRBJ1-6, with 10 positions matching TRBD1. CDR3 size: 17 residues. The germline CDR1 and CDR2 sequences are MNHEY and SMNVEV (reference sequence). The DNA of the CDR3 is TGTGCCAGCAATAACCCGACAGGGGGCTCCTATAAGTCACCCCTCCACTTT. Protein sequence: CASNNPTGGSYKSPLHF.

This clonotype was detected only a few times. The chain employs TRBV15 and TRBJ1-1; a weak D match, TRBD1 (6 bases). The germline CDR1 and CDR2 sequences are LNHNV and YYDKDF (reference sequence). The CDR3 is 12 amino acids. Trimming stripped 1 base from V and 9 bases from J, with 9 bases between. Here the CDR3 DNA reads TGTGCCACCAGCAGAGTAACAGGGCAAGCTTTCTTT. Protein sequence: CATSRVTGQAFF.

This rearrangement joins TRBV7-8 to TRBJ2-7, with no clear D. V was pared by 6 bases and J by 3 bases, with 12 bases between. Germline V gene data show CDR1 as SGHVS and CDR2 as FQNEAQ. The CDR3 extends over 13 amino acids. CDR3 sequence reads: CASRFSQSYEQYF. The CDR3 DNA follows: TGTGCCAGCAGATTTAGCCAGAGCTACGAGCAGTACTTC.

This clonotype has a count of ten or more. The chain employs TRBV7-2 and TRBJ2-5; D possibly matches TRBD1 or TRBD2 (6 bases each). This CDR3 contains 16 residues. The V end lost 4 bases, the J end lost 4 bases, and 19 bases lay between the germline ends. Looked up from germline, CDR1 is SGHTA and CDR2 is FQGNSA. For the CDR3, the DNA is TGTGCCAGCAGCTCGGGGGCTGGGGTTAGAGGAGAGACCCAGTACTTC. It yields the protein CASSSGAGVRGETQYF.

This clonotype was counted between two and nine times. The V gene is TRBV9, the J gene TRBJ1-2; 11 positions agree with TRBD1. Germline CDR1 SGDLS, CDR2 YYNGEE. Germline trimming cut 4 bases from V and 9 bases from J; bases unmatched to any gene: 11. The length of the CDR3 is 15 residues. CDR3 coding DNA: TGTGCCAGCAGCCGCCGTCCCGGACAGGGGGCTAGCTACACCTTC. Its translation: CASSRRPGQGASYTF.

This rearrangement joins TRBV6-5 to TRBJ2-5; D not resolved. The CDR3 contains 14 residues. The V gene lost 0 bases and the J gene lost 5 bases, with 10 bases spanning the gap. Germline CDR1 MNHEY, CDR2 SVGAGI. In nucleotides, the CDR3 is TGTGCCAGCAGTTACTCGATTTATAGCGAGACCCAGTACTTC. Translation: CASSYSIYSETQYF.